The rows below give T cell receptor beta chains drawn from one sample of a study of OX40 agonist ivuxolimab in advanced cancers. Measured with immunoSEQ multiplex PCR; TCRdb has only the in-frame clones, and not every one. Of roughly 27,000 clones in the sample, about 85% were seen once. The material was CD4+ or CD8+ T cells sorted from blood, obtained in a trial of the OX40 agonist ivuxolimab. The receptors originated from an adult with an advanced solid tumor such as melanoma, head and neck, liver or kidney cancer. The CDR3 runs from the conserved cysteine through the conserved F or W. D genes are given only for firm matches. Size is omitted from some rows. Given values are once, few, many or a class for expanded clones.

j_call v_call cdr3_length clone_size d_call cdr3_nt cdr3_aa
TRBJ1-1 TRBV29-1 13 . . TGCAGCGTTGGGGGAGAATCGAACACTGAAGCTTTCTTT CSVGGESNTEAFF
TRBJ2-1 TRBV27 13 . . TGTGCCAGCAGTCCCTTTGGTGGGAATGAGCAGTTCTTC CASSPFGGNEQFF
TRBJ1-1 TRBV10-3 12 . TRBD1 TGTGCCACCGAGACAGGGTCGAATGAAGCTTTCTTT CATETGSNEAFF
TRBJ2-1 TRBV19 17 . TRBD2 TGTGCCAGTAGTGACGGACATTTACTAGCGGGAATAAATGAGCAGTTCTTC CASSDGHLLAGINEQFF
TRBJ2-7 TRBV7-9 11 few . TGTGCCAGCAGCCCCAACTACGAGCAGTACTTC CASSPNYEQYF
TRBJ1-2 TRBV5-3 15 . TRBD1 TGTGCCAGAAGCTTTTCTGGGACAGAGGCTTATGGCTACACCTTC CARSFSGTEAYGYTF
TRBJ1-2 TRBV25-1 13 . TRBD1 TGTGCCAGCACTGGACAGGTGAACTATGGCTACACCTTC CASTGQVNYGYTF
TRBJ2-7 TRBV28 12 . . TGTGCCACCTGGGACGTCCGAAACGAGCAGTACTTC CATWDVRNEQYF
TRBJ1-2 TRBV19 12 . . TGTGCCAGCAGCCCGGGGGCTCCCGGCTACACCTTC CASSPGAPGYTF
TRBJ2-6 TRBV19 18 . TRBD1 TGTGCCAGTAGTTCAAGGACAGGCCTAGGTACTGGGGCCAACGTCCTGACTTTC CASSSRTGLGTGANVLTF
TRBJ1-5 TRBV6-1 15 few . TGTGCCAGCAACCCAGCGGAGGGGTTCAATCAGCCCCAGCATTTT CASNPAEGFNQPQHF
TRBJ1-6 TRBV11-2 16 . . TGTGCCAGCAGCTTAAACGCACGGAGCTATAATTCACCCCTCCACTTT CASSLNARSYNSPLHF
TRBJ1-1 TRBV28 13 once . TGTGCCAGCAGTTTCTACGGGACTCCTGAAGCTTTCTTT CASSFYGTPEAFF
TRBJ2-7 TRBV19 15 . . TGTGCCAGTACCCCCACGGGGGACCGCAGAACCGAGCAGTACTTC CASTPTGDRRTEQYF
TRBJ2-7 TRBV28 17 . TRBD1 TGTGCCAGCAGTGATCCGGGACAGAGCTTCTCCTCCTACGAGCAGTACTTC CASSDPGQSFSSYEQYF
TRBJ2-1 TRBV27 13 . . TGTGCTGCGTCGACAGGCTCCTACAATGAGCAGTTCTTC CAASTGSYNEQFF
TRBJ2-1 TRBV7-6 12 . . TGTGCCAGCAGCTTAAAGGAGAATGAGCAGTTCTTC CASSLKENEQFF
TRBJ2-7 TRBV5-4 13 . . TGTGCCAGCAGCGAGGACAGCTCCTACGAGCAGTACTTC CASSEDSSYEQYF
TRBJ2-7 TRBV7-9 15 . . TGTGCCAGCAGCTTAGCCTCGGGTCCTTTATCCGAGCAGTACTTC CASSLASGPLSEQYF
TRBJ1-2 TRBV27 14 . TRBD1 TGTGCCAGCAGTCTTCACAGGGGTGATTATGGCTACACCTTC CASSLHRGDYGYTF
TRBJ1-2 TRBV6-4 13 few . TGTGCCAGCAGTTTACGCGGAGCTGATGGCTACACCTTC CASSLRGADGYTF
TRBJ1-1 TRBV10-2 14 . . TGCGCCAGCAGTGTTGGGACAAGCAACACTGAAGCTTTCTTT CASSVGTSNTEAFF
TRBJ2-5 TRBV11-3 13 few . TGTGCCAGCAGCAAGAGGGGGGAAGAGACCCAGTACTTC CASSKRGEETQYF
TRBJ2-6 TRBV2 16 . . TGTGCCAGCAGTCGAGCAGGTTTCTCTGGGGCCAACGTCCTGACTTTC CASSRAGFSGANVLTF
TRBJ1-1 TRBV7-9 13 . TRBD1 TGTGCCAGCAGCTCTCGACAGGGCCCTAAAGCTTTCTTT CASSSRQGPKAFF
TRBJ2-1 TRBV6-4 14 . . TGTGCCAGCAGTGTTGCCGGGGGAACCAATGAGCAGTTCTTC CASSVAGGTNEQFF
TRBJ1-6 TRBV19 14 . TRBD1 TGTGCCAGTAGTGAGGACAGGGAGAATTCACCCCTCCACTTT CASSEDRENSPLHF
TRBJ2-1 TRBV27 13 few . TGTGCCAGCAGTTTCAGGGGAGGCAATGAGCAGTTCTTC CASSFRGGNEQFF
TRBJ2-5 TRBV10-3 16 . TRBD1 TGTGCCATCTCCCCCTTTCTCGGACAGGGGAAAGAGACCCAGTACTTC CAISPFLGQGKETQYF
TRBJ2-7 TRBV4-1 16 . TRBD2 TGCGCCAGCAGCCAAGAAGCTAGCGGGGGATGGTACGAGCAGTACTTC CASSQEASGGWYEQYF
TRBJ1-1 TRBV6-1 11 . . TGTGCCAGCCAAGAGGGTATTGAAGCTTTCTTT CASQEGIEAFF
TRBJ1-2 TRBV9 14 . . TGTGCCAGCAGCGTAGGATACAGTAACTATGGCTACACCTTC CASSVGYSNYGYTF
TRBJ1-5 TRBV4-1 13 . . TGCGCCAGCAGCCAAGACAGGAATCAGCCCCAGCATTTT CASSQDRNQPQHF
TRBJ2-7 TRBV11-1 14 . . TGTGCCAGCAGCGAGACGGTTCGGGTTTTCGAGCAGTACTTC CASSETVRVFEQYF
TRBJ2-7 TRBV30 13 . . TGTGCCTGGAGTGTAATCCTAAGACGCGAGCAGTACTTC CAWSVILRREQYF
TRBJ1-6 TRBV6-1 15 . . TGTGCCAGCAGTGAAGATATCAGTTATAATTCACCCCTCCACTTT CASSEDISYNSPLHF
TRBJ2-1 TRBV25-1 16 . TRBD1 TGTGCCAGCAGTGAATTAGGTGGACAGGGTACGAATGAGCAGTTCTTC CASSELGGQGTNEQFF
TRBJ2-7 TRBV5-4 11 . . TGTGCCAGCAGTCTCAACTACGAGCAGTACTTC CASSLNYEQYF